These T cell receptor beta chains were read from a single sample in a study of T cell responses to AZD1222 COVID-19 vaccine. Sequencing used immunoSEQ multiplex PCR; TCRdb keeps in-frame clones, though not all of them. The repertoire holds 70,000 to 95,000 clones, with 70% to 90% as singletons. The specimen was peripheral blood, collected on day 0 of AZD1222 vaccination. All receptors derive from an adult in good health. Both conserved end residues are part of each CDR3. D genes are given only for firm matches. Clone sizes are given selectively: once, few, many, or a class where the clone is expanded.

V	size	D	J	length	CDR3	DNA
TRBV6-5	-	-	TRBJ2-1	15	CASSSGSYYYNEQFF	TGTGCCAGCAGTTCGGGGTCCTACTACTACAATGAGCAGTTCTTC
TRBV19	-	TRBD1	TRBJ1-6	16	CASTEDRGVYNSPLHF	TGTGCCAGTACCGAGGACAGGGGGGTCTATAATTCACCCCTCCACTTT
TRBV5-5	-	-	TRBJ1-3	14	CASSSGVRGNTIYF	TGTGCCAGCAGCTCAGGGGTTCGTGGAAACACCATATATTTT
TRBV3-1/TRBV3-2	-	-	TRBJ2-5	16	CASSQDWGRADETQYF	TGTGCCAGCAGCCAAGATTGGGGCAGGGCCGATGAGACCCAGTACTTC
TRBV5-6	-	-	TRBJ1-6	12	CASSLWLSPLHF	TGTGCCAGCAGCTTGTGGCTTTCACCCCTCCACTTT
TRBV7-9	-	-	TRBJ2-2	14	CASSPRDGTGELFF	TGTGCCAGCAGCCCCCGGGACGGCACCGGGGAGCTGTTTTTT
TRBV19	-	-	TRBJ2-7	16	CASSLAAGPFSYEQYF	TGTGCCAGTAGTTTGGCGGCGGGGCCCTTCTCCTACGAGCAGTACTTC
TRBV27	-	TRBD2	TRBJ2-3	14	CASSPAGGYGTQYF	TGTGCCAGCAGCCCAGCGGGAGGGTATGGTACGCAGTATTTT
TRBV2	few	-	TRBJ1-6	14	CASGTSTYNSPLHF	TGTGCCAGCGGCACCTCAACATATAATTCACCCCTCCACTTT
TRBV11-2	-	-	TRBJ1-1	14	CASSLASGFTEAFF	TGTGCCAGCAGCTTAGCATCGGGCTTCACTGAAGCTTTCTTT
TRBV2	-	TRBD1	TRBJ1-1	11	CASDRDTEAFF	TGTGCCAGCGACAGGGACACTGAAGCTTTCTTT
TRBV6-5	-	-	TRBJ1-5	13	CASRGQINQPQHF	TGTGCCAGCAGAGGACAGATAAATCAGCCCCAGCATTTT
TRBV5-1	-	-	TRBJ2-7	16	CASSSSGAFASYEQYF	TGCGCCAGCAGCTCCTCCGGGGCTTTTGCCTCCTACGAGCAGTACTTC
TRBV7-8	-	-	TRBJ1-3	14	CASSLGGTGNTIYF	TGTGCCAGCAGCTTGGGAGGAACTGGAAACACCATATATTTT
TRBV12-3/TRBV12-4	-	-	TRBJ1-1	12	CASSRARDEAFF	TGTGCCAGCAGTCGGGCGAGGGATGAAGCTTTCTTT
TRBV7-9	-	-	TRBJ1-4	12	CASAPGDEKLFF	TGTGCCAGCGCCCCAGGCGATGAAAAACTGTTTTTT
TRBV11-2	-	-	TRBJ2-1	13	CASSPGIYNEQFF	TGTGCCAGCAGCCCCGGTATCTACAATGAGCAGTTCTTC
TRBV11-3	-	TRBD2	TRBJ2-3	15	CASSLGEGHTDTQYF	TGTGCCAGCAGCTTAGGGGAGGGGCACACAGATACGCAGTATTTT
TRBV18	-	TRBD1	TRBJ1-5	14	CASSPSGGDQPQHF	TGTGCCAGCTCACCATCAGGGGGCGATCAGCCCCAGCATTTT
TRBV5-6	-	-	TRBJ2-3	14	CASSGSGSTDTQYF	TGTGCCAGCAGCGGGAGCGGAAGCACAGATACGCAGTATTTT
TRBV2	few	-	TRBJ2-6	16	CASIRPRSSGANVLTF	TGTGCCAGCATTCGACCCCGTAGCTCTGGGGCCAACGTCCTGACTTTC
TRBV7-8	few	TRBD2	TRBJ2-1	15	CASSPRGGLSNEQFF	TGTGCCAGCAGCCCGCGGGGGGGCCTATCCAATGAGCAGTTCTTC
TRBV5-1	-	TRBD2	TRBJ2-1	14	CASSAGGRYNEQFF	TGCGCCAGCAGTGCGGGAGGGCGCTACAATGAGCAGTTCTTC
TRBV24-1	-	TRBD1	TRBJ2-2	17	CATGPTGTGANTGELFF	TGTGCCACCGGCCCCACCGGGACAGGGGCAAACACCGGGGAGCTGTTTTTT
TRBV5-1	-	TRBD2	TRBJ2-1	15	CASSLVTSGINEQFF	TGCGCCAGCAGCTTGGTGACTAGCGGCATCAATGAGCAGTTCTTC
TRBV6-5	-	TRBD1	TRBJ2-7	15	CASSPGTGGFGVQYF	TGTGCCAGCAGTCCCGGGACAGGGGGCTTCGGGGTGCAGTACTTC
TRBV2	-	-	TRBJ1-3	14	CASSVEGTGNTIYF	TGTGCCAGCAGTGTCGAGGGCACTGGAAACACCATATATTTT
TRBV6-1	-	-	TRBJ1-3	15	CASTKDGLSGNTIYF	TGTGCCAGCACCAAAGACGGTCTCTCTGGAAACACCATATATTTT
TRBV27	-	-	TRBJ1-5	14	CASSSPGGNQPQHF	TGTGCCAGCAGTTCCCCAGGCGGCAATCAGCCCCAGCATTTT
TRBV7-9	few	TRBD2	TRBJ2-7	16	CASSLMTSGSSGEQYF	TGTGCCAGCAGCCTCATGACTAGCGGGAGTTCCGGCGAGCAGTACTTC
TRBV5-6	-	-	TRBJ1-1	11	CASSWGEEAFF	TGTGCCAGCAGCTGGGGAGAGGAAGCTTTCTTT
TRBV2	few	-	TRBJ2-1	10	CALRENEQFF	TGTGCCCTCAGGGAAAATGAGCAGTTCTTC
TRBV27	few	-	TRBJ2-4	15	CASSLIAGTKNIQYF	TGTGCCAGCAGTTTAATTGCAGGGACCAAAAACATTCAGTACTTC
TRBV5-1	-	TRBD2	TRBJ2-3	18	CASSPRGGRAEEADTQYF	TGCGCCAGCAGCCCGAGGGGCGGGAGGGCCGAAGAAGCAGATACGCAGTATTTT
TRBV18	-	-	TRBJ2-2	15	CASSPRKGDTGELFF	TGTGCCAGCTCACCAAGGAAAGGGGACACCGGGGAGCTGTTTTTT
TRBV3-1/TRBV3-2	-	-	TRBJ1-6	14	CASSQGRVNSPLHF	TGTGCCAGCAGCCAGGGCAGGGTTAATTCACCCCTCCACTTT
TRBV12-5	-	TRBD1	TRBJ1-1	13	CASGHRQGTEAFF	TGTGCTAGTGGGCACCGACAGGGCACTGAAGCTTTCTTT
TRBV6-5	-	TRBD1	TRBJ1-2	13	CASSRDSLGGYTF	TGTGCCAGCAGTCGGGACAGTTTGGGCGGCTACACCTTC
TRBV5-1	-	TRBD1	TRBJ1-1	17	CASSFSTGDVSGTEAFF	TGCGCCAGCAGCTTCTCGACAGGGGATGTTTCGGGCACTGAAGCTTTCTTT